Each of the 20 T cell receptor beta chains below was sequenced from the same sample in a study of cytomegalovirus exposure and HLA in healthy donors. The PCR was carried out with 60 Vbeta primers and 13 Jbeta primers. Generated by immunoSEQ multiplex PCR, the TCRdb table keeps only in-frame clones and is missing some. Of tens of thousands of clones listed, around four fifths are singletons. The specimen sequenced was PBMCs. The receptors come from a man aged 25 to 45 in good health and CMV-seropositive.

The chain recombines TRBV7-2 with TRBJ1-4; 9 nucleotides agree with TRBD1. Germline CDR1 and CDR2: SGHTA and FQGNSA. Trimming removed 5 bases from V and 6 bases from J; junction bases left unmatched: 10. The CDR3 contains 16 residues. The CDR3: CASSVTGGGVYEKLFF. The DNA for the CDR3 is TGTGCCAGCAGCGTAACAGGGGGCGGTGTGTATGAAAAACTGTTTTTT. Full variable domain (outside the CDR3, taken from reference TRBV7-2 and TRBJ1-4): GAGVSQSPSNKVTEKGKDVELRCDPISGHTALYWYRQSLGQGLEFLIYFQGNSAPDKSGLPSDRFSAERTGGSVSTLTIQRTQQEDSAVYLCASSVTGGGVYEKLFFGSGTQLSVL.

This clone was observed once. This chain links TRBV28 with TRBJ2-7; tentative D call: TRBD2 (7 bases). From germline, CDR1 is MDHEN and CDR2 SYDVKM. The CDR3 length is 16 residues. V lost 3 bases and J lost 5, with 20 bases in between. CDR3 nucleotides: TGTGCCAGCAGTTTCTTAAGGGGGGGGGCGACCAACGAGCAGTACTTC. As protein: CASSFLRGGATNEQYF.

This clone came up a few times. The genes are TRBV6-6 and TRBJ2-7, with D unresolved. The CDR3 length is 13 residues. V shed 8 bases and J shed 0 bases, with 11 bases lying between them. The germline V gene has CDR1 MNHNY and CDR2 SVGAGI (reference sequence). CDR3 sequence: CASCRSGSYEQYF. The CDR3 coding sequence is TGTGCCAGCTGTAGATCCGGCTCCTACGAGCAGTACTTC.

The V gene is TRBV5-1, the J gene TRBJ2-7; 7 bases match TRBD1. Germline V lookup: CDR1 SGHRS, CDR2 YFSETQ. This CDR3 spans 17 amino acids. Trimming took 3 bases from V and 2 from J; bases not matched to a gene: 14. CDR3 DNA sequence: TGCGCCAGCAGCTCCGGGCTCCTACAGGGGATTACCTACGAGCAGTACTTC. As protein: CASSSGLLQGITYEQYF.

V usage is TRBV5-8 and J usage is TRBJ2-3, with 7 bases matching TRBD1. From germline, CDR1 is SGHTS and CDR2 YDEGEE. V was pared by 1 base and J by 2 bases, with 10 bases of the junction left unmatched. This CDR3 region has 17 residues. The DNA of the CDR3 is TGTGCCAGCAGCTTGTTCAAACGCGACAGGGACACAGATACGCAGTATTTT. This gives the protein CASSLFKRDRDTDTQYF.

The J gene is TRBJ2-7, the V gene TRBV10-3; the D gene is possibly TRBD2 (5 bases). The ends were cut back, 3 bases at V and 6 bases at J, with 9 bases in the middle. The CDR3 is made up of 12 amino acids. Germline CDR1 reads ENHRY; CDR2 reads SYGVKD. The CDR3 DNA sequence: TGTGCCATCAGTGACGGGGTGCGCGAGCAGTACTTC. Its translation is CAISDGVREQYF.

V gene TRBV27 combines with J gene TRBJ1-3, with D possibly TRBD1 on 6 matching bases. The CDR3 is 18 residues long. V shed 1 base and J shed 4 bases, with 20 bases lying between them. Germline V gene data show CDR1 as MNHEY and CDR2 as SMNVEV (reference sequence). The CDR3 DNA follows: TGTGCCAGCAGTTTATTACCACCTGTGGGGGCAGGAGGAAACACCATATATTTT. Its protein product is CASSLLPPVGAGGNTIYF.

The chain recombines TRBV27 with TRBJ2-7; 11 nucleotides match TRBD1. The germline CDR1 and CDR2 sequences are MNHEY and SMNVEV (reference sequence). The CDR3 loop spans 16 amino acids. V lost 3 bases to trimming and J lost 5 bases; unmatched junction nucleotides: 9. The CDR3 reads CASSFLGTGGRDEQYF. In DNA form, the CDR3 reads TGTGCCAGCAGTTTCCTCGGGACAGGGGGTCGAGACGAGCAGTACTTC.

This clone was counted between two and nine times. The J gene is TRBJ2-7, the V gene TRBV7-9; D perhaps matches TRBD2 (5 bases). CDR1 and CDR2 (germline): SEHNR, FQNEAQ (reference sequence). CDR3 length: 17 amino acids. Between the trimmed V and J ends, which lost 5 bases and 0 bases, there was a span of 20 bases. The CDR3 sequence is CASSPPGLLKSSYEQYF. CDR3 bases: TGTGCCAGCAGCCCCCCCGGACTTTTAAAAAGCTCCTACGAGCAGTACTTC.

The rearrangement uses TRBV7-2 and TRBJ2-2, with 8 positions matching TRBD1. The CDR3 totals 17 residues. J lost 0 bases, V lost 2 bases, and 5 bases had no gene match. Germline values: CDR1 SGHTA, CDR2 FQGNSA. The CDR3 loop reads CASSLRWDRTNTGELFF. The DNA for the CDR3 is TGTGCCAGCAGCTTACGATGGGACAGGACGAACACCGGGGAGCTGTTTTTT.

This clone was seen once. The chain links TRBV27 to TRBJ2-5; possible D gene TRBD1, 6 bases. The J call may not be correct, given that the DNA end is closer to TRBJ2-7. The V gene's germline CDR1 is MNHEY and CDR2 SMNVEV (reference sequence). CDR3 length: 15 residues. Here the CDR3 DNA reads TGTGCCAGCAGCGCTAGGGGACACCTCTCCTACGAGCAGTACTTC. Translated, it gives CASSARGHLSYEQYF.

The chain combines TRBV12-5 with TRBJ2-7, with TRBD1 identical over 8 bases. The V gene end was trimmed by 7 bases and the J gene end by 0 bases; junction bases not matched to a gene: 5. CDR1 is LGHNT and CDR2 is FRNRAP in the germline V gene. This CDR3 has 14 residues. CDR3 sequence reads: CASARTGISYEQYF. The DNA for the CDR3 is TGTGCTAGTGCCCGGACAGGGATCTCCTACGAGCAGTACTTC. Looking up the rest from reference TRBV12-5 and TRBJ2-7 gives the full variable domain: DARVTQTPRHKVTEMGQEVTMRCQPILGHNTVFWYRQTMMQGLELLAYFRNRAPLDDSGMPKDRFSAEMPDATLATLKIQPSEPRDSAVYFCASARTGISYEQYFGPGTRLTVT.

This clone was picked up one time. The genes are TRBV27 and TRBJ2-1; D not resolved. CDR1 is MNHEY, CDR2 SMNVEV, per germline (reference sequence). Between the trimmed V and J ends, which lost 0 bases and 9 bases, there was a span of 12 bases. The CDR3 loop spans 14 amino acids. The chain's CDR3 is CASSLSPRGREQFF. The CDR3 region has the DNA TGTGCCAGCAGTTTATCTCCCCGTGGCCGTGAGCAGTTCTTC.

This clone was found a few times. The CDR3 reads CASSPQGTNSNQPQHF. CDR3 coding DNA: TGTGCCAGCAGCCCCCAGGGGACTAATAGCAATCAGCCCCAGCATTTT. The chain couples TRBV5-6 to TRBJ1-5, with TRBD1 as a possible D gene (6 bases). Germline CDR1 SGHDT, CDR2 YYEEEE. The CDR3 extends over 16 amino acids. V was cut by 4 bases and J by 0 bases, with 14 bases left in between.

The V gene is TRBV2, the J gene TRBJ2-2; 9 bases match TRBD1. Germline V gene sequence: CDR1 SNHLY, CDR2 FYNNEI. The CDR3 is 15 residues long. The junction had 9 bases not matched to a gene; V was cut back by 6 bases and J by 7 bases. This CDR3 is CASRGQGSSGGELFF. CDR3 DNA sequence: TGTGCCAGCAGGGGACAGGGTTCATCTGGCGGGGAGCTGTTTTTT.

Only a few counts were recorded for this clone. The gene calls are TRBV19 and TRBJ1-1; tentatively, D is TRBD1 (5 bases). Germline-derived CDR1 and CDR2 are LNHDA and SQIVND (reference sequence). This CDR3 is built from 16 residues. V lost 4 bases to trimming and J lost 3 bases, with 18 bases between them. In DNA, the CDR3 is TGTGCCAGTAGTAAGGGCCCAAGGGGAGGTGACACTGAAGCTTTCTTT. Its translation: CASSKGPRGGDTEAFF.

The chain couples TRBV27 to TRBJ2-7, with 8 bases fitting TRBD1. Trimming at V came to 5 bases and at J to 5 bases, leaving 5 bases not matched to a gene. Germline V CDR1 and CDR2: MNHEY, SMNVEV (reference sequence). The CDR3 has 13 amino acids. The CDR3 DNA is TGTGCCAGCAGTGGACAGGGAGACAACGAGCAGTACTTC. Translating gives CASSGQGDNEQYF.

In regard to this clone: A read error may account for a junction end that differs from germline. The chain has TRBV6-5 and TRBJ2-6, with D perhaps TRBD1 (5 bases). Germline assignment: CDR1 MNHEY and CDR2 SVGAGI. The CDR3 extends over 15 amino acids. For the CDR3, the DNA is TGTGCCAGCAGAAAGGACATAGCTGGGGCCAACGTCCCGACTTTC. Its translation is CASRKDIAGANVPTF.

CDR3 loop: CASSNSGQMPGLQPQHF. In DNA form, the CDR3 reads TGTGCCAGCAGCAATTCGGGACAAATGCCCGGGCTCCAGCCCCAGCATTTT. V and J are TRBV28 and TRBJ1-5; weak D call: TRBD1 (6 bases). The V end lost 6 bases, the J end lost 7 bases, and 25 bases lay between the germline ends. The CDR3 runs to 17 residues. Per germline, CDR1 MDHEN and CDR2 SYDVKM.

This chain joins TRBV30 and TRBJ2-2; D might be TRBD1 (5 bases). This CDR3 contains 14 residues. Trimming shortened V by 5 bases and J by 1 base, and 11 bases separated the two germline ends. Germline loops: CDR1 GTSNPN, CDR2 SVGIG (reference sequence). The CDR3 coding sequence is TGTGCCTGGCGAGACAGAAAGAACACCGGGGAGCTGTTTTTT. Translating it yields CAWRDRKNTGELFF.